These 30 T cell receptor beta chains originate from one sample sequenced in a study of T cell repertoires in cytomegalovirus infection. Their recognized antigens are unknown. MiXCR, run by TCRdb on the reads, gives a single entry per CDR3 protein. The sample lists 900,000 to 950,000 distinct CDR3 sequences, about a third seen once, with about 14% in the top ten. The specimen comprised cultured CD8+ T cells from PBMCs, sampled from culture after CMV antigen stimulation. The receptors shown here come from a human donor in good health (CMV status not recorded). Some clones in this sample may be carry-over from other donors' samples.

The chain uses TRBV5-1 and TRBJ1-2; perhaps TRBD1 as D (5 bases). This CDR3 spans 14 amino acids. V was cut by 2 bases and J by 2 bases, with 10 bases left in between. CDR1 is SGHRS and CDR2 is YFSETQ in the germline V gene. In nucleotides, the CDR3 is TGCGCCAGCAGCTTTGACAGCTACAACTATGGCTACACCTTC. Translated: CASSFDSYNYGYTF.

This clonotype has ten or more counts. The CDR3 reads CASSPGQGRLQESEQFF. The CDR3 nucleotides read TGTGCCAGCAGTCCCGGACAGGGTCGCCTCCAAGAGTCTGAGCAGTTCTTC. The V call is TRBV6-2 or TRBV6-3, the J call TRBJ2-1, with 8 positions matching TRBD1. From germline, CDR1 is MNHEY and CDR2 SVGEGT. The CDR3 sequence is 17 residues long. V lost 5 bases and J lost 9; bases outside the gene matches: 18.

V and J are TRBV7-9 and TRBJ1-1; the match to TRBD1 covers 11 bases. Unmatched junction bases numbered 8, after V lost 5 bases and J lost 3 bases. CDR3 length equals 16 residues. The germline CDR1 and CDR2 sequences are SEHNR and FQNEAQ (reference sequence). CDR3 residues: CASSPGTGGVDTEAFF. The CDR3 DNA reads as TGTGCCAGCAGCCCCGGGACAGGGGGAGTAGACACTGAAGCTTTCTTT. The entire variable domain, with the rest obtained from reference TRBV7-9 and TRBJ1-1, is as follows: DTGVSQNPRHKITKRGQNVTFRCDPISEHNRLYWYRQTLGQGPEFLTYFQNEAQLEKSRLLSDRFSAERPKGSFSTLEIQRTEQGDSAMYLCASSPGTGGVDTEAFFGQGTRLTVV.

The chain links TRBV2 to TRBJ1-4; tentative D call: TRBD1 (6 bases). Trimming removed 3 bases from V and 3 bases from J, with 14 bases in between. Germline V gives CDR1 SNHLY, CDR2 FYNNEI. This CDR3 comprises 16 residues. The CDR3 spells CASSEDSSRPNEKLFF. CDR3 sequence (DNA): TGTGCCAGCAGTGAGGACAGTAGCAGACCTAATGAAAAACTGTTTTTT.

This rearrangement joins TRBV4-1 to TRBJ1-3; D call uncertain. The germline V gene has CDR1 MGHRA and CDR2 YSYEKL. With 0 bases removed from V and 2 bases from J, the gap between germline ends came to 11 bases. CDR3 length: 16 amino acids. This CDR3 is CASSQDEGLPGNTIYF. As DNA, the CDR3 is TGCGCCAGCAGCCAAGATGAAGGTCTCCCTGGAAACACCATATATTTT.

This clonotype was seen more than once but under ten times. This chain links TRBV7-6 with TRBJ2-1; TRBD2 matches 7 bases. After removal of 5 bases from V and 0 bases from J, the junction contained 4 bases not matched to a gene. Germline V gene sequence: CDR1 SGHVS, CDR2 FNYEAQ. This CDR3 is built from 15 residues. DNA of the CDR3: TGTGCCAGCAGCCCTTGGGAGGGCTCCTACAATGAGCAGTTCTTC. This translates into CASSPWEGSYNEQFF.

This clonotype has a handful of counts. The rearrangement links TRBV27 to TRBJ2-3, with D possibly being TRBD1 or TRBD2 (5 bases each). The germline CDR1 and CDR2 sequences are MNHEY and SMNVEV (reference sequence). V shed 8 bases and J shed 3 bases, with 27 bases lying between them. This CDR3 has 18 amino acids. Here the CDR3 reads CASFPSGPGAPRTDTQYF. The CDR3 region has the DNA TGTGCCAGCTTCCCCTCTGGCCCCGGGGCACCGAGAACAGATACGCAGTATTTT.

This clonotype was counted between two and nine times. The chain couples TRBV6-5 to TRBJ1-6; 10 nucleotides align to TRBD1. Losses at the gene ends were 2 bases for V and 8 bases for J; bases not matched to a gene: 6. The CDR3 runs to 16 residues. Germline CDR1 is MNHEY and CDR2 is SVGAGI. The CDR3 region has the DNA TGTGCCAGCAGTTACACCCCCGGGACAGGGGATTCACCCCTCCACTTT. Its protein is CASSYTPGTGDSPLHF.

Ten or more counts support this clonotype. The chain combines TRBV6-1 with TRBJ1-5; D unclear. The CDR3 runs 13 residues. CDR1 MNHNS and CDR2 SASEGT come from the germline V gene. V gave up 11 bases and J gave up 2 bases, with 13 bases separating them. The CDR3 here is CAGPRFCNQPQHF. CDR3 DNA sequence: TGTGCCGGCCCCAGATTTTGCAATCAGCCCCAGCATTTT.

The J gene is TRBJ1-2, the V gene TRBV20-1; D unresolved. Trimming left V 0 bases short and J 3 bases short, with 11 bases between. CDR1 DFQATT and CDR2 SNEGSKA come from the germline V gene (reference sequence). There are 14 residues in the CDR3. The CDR3 sequence is CSAREMGSDYGYTF. In DNA, the CDR3 is TGCAGTGCTAGAGAAATGGGCAGTGACTATGGCTACACCTTC.

This clonotype has a count of ten or more. The chain combines TRBV2 with TRBJ2-3; D may be TRBD2 (5 bases). Trimming left V 3 bases short and J 3 bases short, with 13 bases between. Germline CDR1 is SNHLY and CDR2 is FYNNEI. CDR3 length: 15 amino acids. Here the CDR3 DNA reads TGTGCCAGCAGTGACTGGCTGCGCGGGACAGATACGCAGTATTTT. Residues: CASSDWLRGTDTQYF.

The chain carries TRBV7-9 and TRBJ2-2; TRBD2 aligns across 8 bases. Germline loops: CDR1 SEHNR, CDR2 FQNEAQ (reference sequence). V gave up 2 bases and J gave up 5 bases; unmatched junction bases: 10. The CDR3 loop spans 17 amino acids. The CDR3 protein is CASSLSVGGASTGELFF. In DNA form, the CDR3 reads TGTGCCAGCAGCTTAAGTGTCGGGGGGGCATCGACCGGGGAGCTGTTTTTT.

CDR3 loop: CASSYLVQGLERSPLHF. CDR3 bases: TGTGCCAGCAGTTACTTGGTACAGGGGTTGGAAAGATCACCCCTCCACTTT. The chain recombines TRBV6-5 with TRBJ1-6; 7 bases line up with TRBD1. CDR3 length: 17 amino acids. Germline CDR1 MNHEY, CDR2 SVGAGI. The trim removed 1 base at V and 10 bases at J, leaving 13 bases unmatched.

The chain links TRBV7-2 to TRBJ1-4, with a weak D call TRBD1 (5 bases). This CDR3 region has 15 residues. Deletions cut 1 base from V and 8 bases from J, with 14 bases between. Per germline, CDR1 SGHTA and CDR2 FQGNSA. CDR3 protein: CASSLGSGLSEKLFF. CDR3 DNA: TGTGCCAGCAGCTTAGGTTCGGGGCTATCCGAAAAACTGTTTTTT.

The chain employs TRBV4-2 and TRBJ2-2; D remains unclear. Looked up from germline, CDR1 is LGHNA and CDR2 is YNFKEQ. The CDR3 sequence is 16 residues long. V gave up 2 bases and J gave up 0 bases, with 10 bases separating them. This CDR3 is CASSQNEIANTGELFF. The DNA for the CDR3 is TGTGCCAGCAGCCAAAACGAAATCGCGAACACCGGGGAGCTGTTTTTT.

The table lists this clonotype with many counts. The V call is TRBV19, the J call TRBJ1-1; D gene unclear. There are 15 residues in the CDR3. The V end was cut by 5 bases, the J end by 1 base, with 14 bases between. The germline V gene has CDR1 LNHDA and CDR2 SQIVND (reference sequence). The CDR3 coding sequence is TGTGCCAGTAGTCAGATGTCTGCCGGGAACACTGAAGCTTTCTTT. Translation gives CASSQMSAGNTEAFF.

In this sample, this clonotype turned up a few times. This chain uses TRBV7-9 with TRBJ2-3; 9 nucleotides agree with TRBD1. CDR3 size: 14 residues. Germline values: CDR1 SEHNR, CDR2 FQNEAQ (reference sequence). V dropped 6 bases and J dropped 5; count of bases not matched to a gene: 6. The CDR3 coding sequence is TGTGCCAGCAGTTCTTGGACAGGGGAAGATACGCAGTATTTT. Translated, it gives CASSSWTGEDTQYF.

J is TRBJ1-2 and V is TRBV19, with D unresolved. V lost 9 bases and J 5 bases, leaving 13 bases between the germline ends. The CDR3 has 12 amino acids. The germline V gene encodes CDR1 LNHDA and CDR2 SQIVND (reference sequence). CDR3 sequence reads: CARVFLLYGYTF. CDR3 DNA: TGTGCCAGGGTTTTCCTCCTTTATGGCTACACCTTC.

V is TRBV20-1 and J is TRBJ1-1; D is uncertain. This CDR3 has 10 residues. V lost 5 bases and J lost 7, with 8 bases in between. Germline CDR1 DFQATT, CDR2 SNEGSKA (reference sequence). The CDR3 DNA reads TGCAGTGCTCCCTATGGTGAAGCTTTCTTT. Translated: CSAPYGEAFF.

The J gene is TRBJ2-5, the V gene TRBV20-1, with D possibly being TRBD1 or TRBD2 (5 bases each). This CDR3 has 11 amino acids. Trimming stripped 5 bases from V and 10 bases from J, with 14 bases between. Germline V gene data show CDR1 as DFQATT and CDR2 as SNEGSKA (reference sequence). The CDR3 here is CSAPLGAGQYF. The CDR3 DNA reads as TGCAGTGCTCCGCTCGGGGCGGGCCAGTACTTC.

The chain is built from TRBV7-9 and TRBJ2-3; D remains unclear. V was trimmed by 0 bases and J by 1 base, leaving 8 bases between them. The CDR3 consists of 15 residues. CDR1 and CDR2 (germline): SEHNR, FQNEAQ (reference sequence). CDR3 DNA sequence: TGTGCCAGCAGCTTAGCGCAGGCGGGCACAGATACGCAGTATTTT. It yields the protein CASSLAQAGTDTQYF. Full variable domain (missing parts from reference TRBV7-9 and TRBJ2-3): DTGVSQNPRHKITKRGQNVTFRCDPISEHNRLYWYRQTLGQGPEFLTYFQNEAQLEKSRLLSDRFSAERPKGSFSTLEIQRTEQGDSAMYLCASSLAQAGTDTQYFGPGTRLTVL.

The chain employs TRBV27 and TRBJ2-3; 7 bases are a match to TRBD2. Trimming took 7 bases from V and 1 from J; bases not matched to a gene: 11. CDR1 is MNHEY and CDR2 is SMNVEV in the germline V gene (reference sequence). The CDR3 sequence is 16 residues long. CDR3 protein: CASMEGYTSGTDTQYF. The CDR3 DNA is TGTGCCAGCATGGAAGGGTATACTAGCGGCACAGATACGCAGTATTTT.

With respect to this clonotype: Possible read error: a much larger clone is one base away. This chain connects TRBV28 to TRBJ1-2; D is unresolved. The ends were cut back, 6 bases at V and 6 bases at J, with 20 bases in the middle. The germline gives CDR1 MDHEN, CDR2 SYDVKM. This CDR3 is 15 amino acids long. This CDR3 reads CASSRPRIGFHGYTF. CDR3 bases: TGTGCCAGCAGCCGACCTAGGATAGGCTTCCATGGCTACACCTTC.

The J gene is TRBJ1-1, the V gene TRBV6-5; 7 bases are shared with TRBD1. The V gene's germline CDR1 is MNHEY and CDR2 SVGAGI. The CDR3 sequence is 19 residues long. The V and J ends lost 3 bases and 1 base, in that order; junction bases with no gene match: 17. The CDR3 loop reads CASSYSAVITGARNTEAFF. The DNA for the CDR3 is TGTGCCAGCAGTTATAGCGCCGTAATTACAGGGGCGAGGAACACTGAAGCTTTCTTT.

This clonotype has only a few counts. The CDR3 DNA reads as TGTGCCAGCAGTGACAAACCTACCGTAGCAAGCTCCTACAATGAGCAGTTCTTC. Protein product: CASSDKPTVASSYNEQFF. The J gene is TRBJ2-1, the V gene TRBV6-4; D is uncertain. Germline V gene lookup returns CDR1 MRHNA and CDR2 SNTAGT. The V end was cut by 2 bases, the J end by 0 bases, with 17 bases between. The CDR3 is made up of 18 amino acids.

This chain links TRBV19 with TRBJ2-1, with 10 bases identical to TRBD1. CDR3 length: 15 residues. Looked up from germline, CDR1 is LNHDA and CDR2 is SQIVND (reference sequence). V lost 3 bases to trimming and J lost 3 bases; unmatched junction nucleotides: 2. The CDR3 here is CASSIGTGDYNEQFF. CDR3 sequence (DNA): TGTGCCAGTAGTATTGGGACAGGGGACTACAATGAGCAGTTCTTC.

The chain employs TRBV4-1 and TRBJ1-2; D gene uncertain. Trimming stripped 1 base from V and 3 bases from J, with 9 bases between. CDR3 length: 14 amino acids. CDR1 is MGHRA and CDR2 is YSYEKL in the germline V gene. The CDR3 DNA is TGCGCCAGCAGCCAAGCTGTGGGCGACTATGGCTACACCTTC. Its translation: CASSQAVGDYGYTF.

This clonotype occurred a few times. CDR3 DNA: TGTGCTCTCAAGGACGGGAGGGGATACGAGCAGTACGTC. Encoded protein: CALKDGRGYEQYV. The chain carries TRBV5-8 and TRBJ2-7; 8 bases match TRBD2. Germline V gives CDR1 SGHTS, CDR2 YDEGEE. This CDR3 has 13 amino acids.

This clonotype was seen repeatedly, ten times or more. The rearrangement uses TRBV7-9 and TRBJ1-2; D is ambiguous. V shed 2 bases and J shed 0 bases, with 13 bases lying between them. Per germline, CDR1 SEHNR and CDR2 FQNEAQ (reference sequence). CDR3 length equals 16 residues. DNA of the CDR3: TGTGCCAGCAGCTTAATGGAAGCCGAGGCTAACTATGGCTACACCTTC. Protein sequence: CASSLMEAEANYGYTF.

V usage is TRBV4-3 and J usage is TRBJ1-1, with D possibly TRBD1 on 5 matching bases. Germline assignment: CDR1 LGHNA and CDR2 YSLEER. The CDR3 covers 16 residues. The germline V and J ends were trimmed by 3 bases and 5 bases, with 19 bases remaining between them. The chain's CDR3 is CASSQGDGGRRTEAFF. As DNA, the CDR3 is TGCGCCAGCAGCCAGGGAGACGGGGGGAGAAGGACTGAAGCTTTCTTT.